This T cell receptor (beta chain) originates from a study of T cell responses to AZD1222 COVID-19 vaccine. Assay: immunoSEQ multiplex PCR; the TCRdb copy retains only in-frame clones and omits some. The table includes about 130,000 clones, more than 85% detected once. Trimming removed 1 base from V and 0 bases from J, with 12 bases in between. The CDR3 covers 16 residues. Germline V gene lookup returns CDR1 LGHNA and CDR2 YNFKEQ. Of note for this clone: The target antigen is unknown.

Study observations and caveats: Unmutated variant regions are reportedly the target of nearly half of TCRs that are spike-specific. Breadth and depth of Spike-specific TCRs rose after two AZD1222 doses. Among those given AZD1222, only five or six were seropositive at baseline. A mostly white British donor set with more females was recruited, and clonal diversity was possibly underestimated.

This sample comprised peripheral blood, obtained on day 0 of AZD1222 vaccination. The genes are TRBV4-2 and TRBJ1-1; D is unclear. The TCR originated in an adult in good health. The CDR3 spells CASSQGKLGVNTEAFF. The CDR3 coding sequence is TGTGCCAGCAGCCAAGGGAAGCTGGGCGTGAACACTGAAGCTTTCTTT.